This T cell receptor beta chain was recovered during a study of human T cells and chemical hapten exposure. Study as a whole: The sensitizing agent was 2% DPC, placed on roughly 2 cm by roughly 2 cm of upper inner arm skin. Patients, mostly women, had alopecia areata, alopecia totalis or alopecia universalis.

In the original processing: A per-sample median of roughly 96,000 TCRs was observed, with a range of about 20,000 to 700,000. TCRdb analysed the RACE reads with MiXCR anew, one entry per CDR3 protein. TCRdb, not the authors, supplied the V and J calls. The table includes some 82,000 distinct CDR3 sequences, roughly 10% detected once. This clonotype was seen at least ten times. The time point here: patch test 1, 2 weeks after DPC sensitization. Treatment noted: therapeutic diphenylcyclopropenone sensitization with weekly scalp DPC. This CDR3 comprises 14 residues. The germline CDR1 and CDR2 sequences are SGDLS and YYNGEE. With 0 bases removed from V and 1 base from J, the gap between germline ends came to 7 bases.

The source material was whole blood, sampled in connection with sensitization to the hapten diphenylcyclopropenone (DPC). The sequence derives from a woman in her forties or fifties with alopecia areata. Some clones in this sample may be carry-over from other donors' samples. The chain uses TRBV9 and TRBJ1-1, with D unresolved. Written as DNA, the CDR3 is TGTGCCAGCAGCGTAGCCGGACCGAACACTGAAGCTTTCTTT. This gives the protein CASSVAGPNTEAFF. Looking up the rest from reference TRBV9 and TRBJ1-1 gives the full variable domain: DSGVTQTPKHLITATGQRVTLRCSPRSGDLSVYWYQQSLDQGLQFLIQYYNGEERAKGNILERFSAQQFPDLHSELNLSSLELGDSALYFCASSVAGPNTEAFFGQGTRLTVV.